The rows below give T cell receptor beta chains drawn from one sample of a study of cytomegalovirus exposure and HLA in healthy donors. TCRdb's table, derived via immunoSEQ multiplex PCR, lists solely in-frame clones and lacks some. The top ten clones hold 5% to 6.5% of a sample with 200,000 to 250,000 clones, about four fifths of them seen once. Sequencing was carried out using PBMCs. These receptors were obtained from a woman in her 40s in good health and CMV-seropositive. Both conserved end residues are part of each CDR3. Size is omitted from some rows. Given values are once, few, many or a class for expanded clones.

j_call	v_call	clone_size	cdr3_aa
TRBJ1-1	TRBV5-5	NA	CASSLEGRQGPTRGTEAFF
TRBJ1-6	TRBV18	NA	CASSPNPPGNSPLHF
TRBJ1-5	TRBV2	NA	CASSEQGRNQPQHF
TRBJ2-1	TRBV15	NA	CATSSGGSQRNEQFF
TRBJ2-7	TRBV19	NA	CASGPGQGGYEQYF
TRBJ1-1	TRBV4-2	NA	CASSQEQVGWTEAFF
TRBJ2-7	TRBV5-1	NA	CASSLKTQVRDEQYF
TRBJ2-7	TRBV10-3	few	CAISVLAAYEQYF
TRBJ1-5	TRBV30	few	CAAGQGNQPQHF
TRBJ2-7	TRBV28	NA	CASSTRGLAGNPF
TRBJ1-3	TRBV30	few	CAWGGQGSLRNTIYF
TRBJ1-1	TRBV9	NA	CASSVARNWDSVEAFF
TRBJ2-7	TRBV9	NA	CASSVTSGTYEQYF
TRBJ2-7	TRBV7-9	once	CSSSSTGTGYEQYF
TRBJ2-7	TRBV7-2	once	CASSPGPDGGEQYF
TRBJ1-1	TRBV7-9	NA	CSSSLVAQPSTEAFF
TRBJ1-6	TRBV4-3	NA	CASSLQGVGSPLHF
TRBJ1-6	TRBV6-5	NA	CASRETGTGNSPLHF
TRBJ1-2	TRBV18	once	CASSPPGQGANGYTF
TRBJ1-1	TRBV19	NA	CASRDRFEAFF
TRBJ1-2	TRBV19	NA	CASSIMGAYGYTF
TRBJ2-7	TRBV7-9	NA	CSSSSATGTGGPEQYF
TRBJ2-7	TRBV18	once	CASSPRRGGPYEQYF
TRBJ2-3	TRBV5-1	NA	CASSLGAVATDTQYF
TRBJ2-2	TRBV5-1	NA	CASSWISVTSGIGAGELFF
TRBJ1-1	TRBV19	once	CASSIDRGTEAFF
TRBJ2-3	TRBV1	once	CTSSQAATSGFYCTDTQYF
TRBJ2-5	TRBV5-1	NA	CASSLGQGRETQYF
TRBJ2-7	TRBV5-5	NA	CASSLRQGGSYEQYF
TRBJ2-3	TRBV9	once	CASSVETSGGRTDTQYF
TRBJ2-1	TRBV9	NA	CASSPEGQLGVDEQFF
TRBJ2-7	TRBV7-2	once	CASSPAPYSGYEQYF
TRBJ1-1	TRBV5-1	NA	CASSLGGGSTEAFF
TRBJ2-1	TRBV7-2	few	CASTPVIRAPYNEQFF
TRBJ1-1	TRBV18	NA	CASSPDGNRGNTEAFF
TRBJ2-1	TRBV19	NA	CASSPDRDSYNEQFF
TRBJ1-5	TRBV2	NA	CASSDGGTNQPQHF
TRBJ2-1	TRBV27	NA	CASSLRPSSYNEQFF
TRBJ2-7	TRBV7-2	NA	CASSLAVADPYEQYF
TRBJ2-7	TRBV4-2	NA	CASSQDRQGSDYEQYF
NA	TRBV6-5	NA	CASSYSQPSYEQYF
TRBJ1-2	TRBV5-8	NA	CASSFHSGLNGYTF
TRBJ2-3	TRBV13	NA	CASSTGTPADTQYF
TRBJ1-4	TRBV6-4	once	CASSLNSYRANNEKLFF